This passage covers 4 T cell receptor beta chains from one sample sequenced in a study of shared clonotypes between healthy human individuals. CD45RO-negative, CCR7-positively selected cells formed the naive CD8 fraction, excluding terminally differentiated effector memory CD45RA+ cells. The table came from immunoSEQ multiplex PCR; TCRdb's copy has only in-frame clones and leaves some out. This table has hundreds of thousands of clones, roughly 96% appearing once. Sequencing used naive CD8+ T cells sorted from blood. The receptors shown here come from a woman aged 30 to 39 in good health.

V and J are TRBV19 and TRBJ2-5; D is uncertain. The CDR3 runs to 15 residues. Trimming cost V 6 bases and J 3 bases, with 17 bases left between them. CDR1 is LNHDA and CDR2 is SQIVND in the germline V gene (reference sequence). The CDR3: CASSLGVSTEETQYF. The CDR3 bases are TGTGCCAGTAGCCTTGGGGTCTCCACCGAAGAGACCCAGTACTTC.

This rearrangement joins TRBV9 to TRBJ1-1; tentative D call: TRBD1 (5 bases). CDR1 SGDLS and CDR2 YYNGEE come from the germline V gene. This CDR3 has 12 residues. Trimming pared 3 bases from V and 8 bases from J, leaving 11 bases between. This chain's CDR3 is CASSGDSLEAFF. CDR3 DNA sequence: TGTGCCAGCAGCGGAGACAGTTTAGAAGCTTTCTTT.

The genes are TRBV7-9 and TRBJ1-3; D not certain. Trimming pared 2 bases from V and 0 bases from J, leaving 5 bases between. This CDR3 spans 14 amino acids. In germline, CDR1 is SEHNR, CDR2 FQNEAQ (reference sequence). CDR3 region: CASSLPSSGNTIYF. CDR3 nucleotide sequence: TGTGCCAGCAGCTTACCAAGCTCTGGAAACACCATATATTTT. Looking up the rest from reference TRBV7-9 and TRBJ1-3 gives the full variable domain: DTGVSQNPRHKITKRGQNVTFRCDPISEHNRLYWYRQTLGQGPEFLTYFQNEAQLEKSRLLSDRFSAERPKGSFSTLEIQRTEQGDSAMYLCASSLPSSGNTIYFGEGSWLTVV.

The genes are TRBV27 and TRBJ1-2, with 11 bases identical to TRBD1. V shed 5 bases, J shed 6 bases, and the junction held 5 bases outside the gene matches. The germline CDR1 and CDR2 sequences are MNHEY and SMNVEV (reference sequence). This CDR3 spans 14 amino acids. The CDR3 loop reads CASSTRTGGHGYTF. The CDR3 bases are TGTGCCAGCAGTACACGGACAGGGGGCCATGGCTACACCTTC.